The 3 T cell receptor beta chains below come from one sample, sequenced in a study of patients and donors after allogeneic stem cell transplantation. TCRdb called the RT-PCR reads again in MiXCR, with one record for every CDR3 protein. The sample contains 800,000 to 1,000,000 distinct CDR3 sequences, around 17% of which appear only once. Sequencing was done on a sample of blood, either unsorted or a sorted T cell fraction (not recorded which). These receptors were obtained from a human donor who was either an allogeneic HSCT recipient or a stem cell or donor lymphocyte infusion donor (not recorded which). It is not recorded whose cells these are; they may come from a transplant donor.

This chain connects TRBV11-2 to TRBJ2-5, with D perhaps being TRBD1 or TRBD2 (6 bases each). The CDR3 runs to 15 residues. Germline V lookup: CDR1 SGHAT, CDR2 FQNNGV. Trimming cost V 5 bases and J 1 base, with 14 bases left between them. Here the CDR3 reads CASSGRGESQETQYF. In DNA, the CDR3 is TGTGCCAGCAGCGGTAGGGGGGAGAGCCAAGAGACCCAGTACTTC.

This clonotype was detected only a few times. The gene calls are TRBV10-3 and TRBJ1-1, with D perhaps matching TRBD1 (5 bases). The CDR3 runs 15 residues. The V gene lost 0 bases and the J gene lost 0 bases, with 8 bases spanning the gap. CDR1 and CDR2 from the germline V gene are ENHRY and SYGVKD. CDR3 loop: CAISESGGMNTEAFF. The CDR3 DNA follows: TGTGCCATCAGTGAGTCTGGGGGAATGAACACTGAAGCTTTCTTT.

The chain has TRBV20-1 and TRBJ2-1; D remains ambiguous. Trimming removed 4 bases at V and 2 bases at J, with 9 bases between. This CDR3 is built from 13 residues. CDR1 is DFQATT, CDR2 SNEGSKA, per germline (reference sequence). CDR3 nucleotide sequence: TGCAGTGCTAAGTTACCCACCTACAATGAGCAGTTCTTC. Translated, it gives CSAKLPTYNEQFF.